This note documents a single T cell receptor beta chain sequence. No antigen is known for it. Clones were sequenced by immunoSEQ multiplex PCR, and TCRdb holds only the in-frame ones, with some missing. The sample holds 1 million to 1.3 million clones, around 82% seen once. This CDR3 has 16 amino acids. The J segment lost 3 bases and the V segment lost 6 bases, leaving 4 bases of the junction unmatched. The germline V gene encodes CDR1 LNHDA and CDR2 SQIVND (reference sequence). This specimen belongs to a study of shared clonotypes between healthy human individuals. Study-wide context: Aged 18 to 49, the donors were a couple of women and a few men.

General observations from the study: Naive subsets typically showed greater estimated richness than memory subsets. Between a few donors, naive CD4 clonotypes were shared at a level of approximately 5%. What limited the represented genetic and exposure-history diversity was the small number of donors.

The origin of this receptor is a man between 18 and 35 years old in good health. Some clones in this sample may be carry-over from other donors' samples. The V call is TRBV19, the J call TRBJ2-1; TRBD2 aligns across 14 bases. Sequences were obtained from memory CD4+ T cells from PBMCs. Stated subset: CD45RA-negative fraction. CDR3 region: CASRGLAGALYNEQFF. In nucleotides, the CDR3 is TGTGCCAGTAGGGGACTAGCGGGAGCTCTCTACAATGAGCAGTTCTTC.